These 10 T cell receptor beta chains originate from one sample sequenced in a study of blood T cell repertoires in COVID-19. Sequencing was performed with immunoSEQ multiplex PCR; in TCRdb, only in-frame clones are kept and a portion is missing. The sample consists of some 150,000 clones, more than 65% of them appearing once. The specimen was peripheral blood. The receptors were sampled from a woman aged 50 to 65 in a cohort sampled during active or convalescent COVID-19.

The chain recombines TRBV5-1 with TRBJ2-7, with TRBD2 matching 9 bases. Looked up from germline, CDR1 is SGHRS and CDR2 is YFSETQ. The J segment lost 4 bases and the V segment lost 0 bases, leaving 8 bases of the junction unmatched. This CDR3 is 16 amino acids long. CDR3 bases: TGCGCCAGCAGCTTGGCCAGGCGGGGGGGCGGATACGAGCAGTACTTC. It specifies CASSLARRGGGYEQYF.

This chain connects TRBV4-1 to TRBJ1-3; the D gene is possibly TRBD1 (5 bases). The V gene lost 1 base and the J gene lost 4 bases, with 11 bases spanning the gap. The CDR3 contains 15 residues. Per the germline V gene, CDR1 is MGHRA and CDR2 is YSYEKL. The CDR3 nucleotides read TGCGCCAGCAGCCAAGGTCAGGGATACGGAAACACCATATATTTT. Translation gives CASSQGQGYGNTIYF.

The rearrangement uses TRBV30 and TRBJ2-2; a weak D match, TRBD2 (7 bases). Germline CDR1 is GTSNPN and CDR2 is SVGIG (reference sequence). Trimming took 5 bases from V and 3 from J, leaving 13 bases between them. CDR3 length: 14 amino acids. CDR3 sequence: CAWHRGAYTGELFF. The CDR3 DNA reads TGTGCCTGGCATCGGGGGGCGTACACCGGGGAGCTGTTTTTT.

The CDR3 is CASSINGGLAAQETQYF. The CDR3 DNA sequence: TGTGCCAGTAGTATCAATGGGGGACTAGCGGCCCAAGAGACCCAGTACTTC. The V and J genes are TRBV19 and TRBJ2-5; 11 bases are a match to TRBD2. The CDR3 length is 17 residues. Germline-derived CDR1 and CDR2 are LNHDA and SQIVND (reference sequence). V gave up 3 bases and J gave up 1 base; unmatched junction bases: 7. The variable domain in full, with the rest retrieved from reference TRBV19 and TRBJ2-5, is DGGITQSPKYLFRKEGQNVTLSCEQNLNHDAMYWYRQDPGQGLRLIYYSQIVNDFQKGDIAEGYSVSREKKESFPLTVTSAQKNPTAFYLCASSINGGLAAQETQYFGPGTRLLVL.

This chain joins TRBV5-5 and TRBJ2-3; D gene ambiguous. The CDR3 totals 14 residues. CDR1 and CDR2 (germline): SGHKS, YYEKEE (reference sequence). V was pared by 5 bases and J by 2 bases, with 12 bases between. As DNA, the CDR3 is TGTGCCAGCAGGAAAACAGAGTTCACAGATACGCAGTATTTT. It encodes CASRKTEFTDTQYF. Drawing the rest from reference TRBV5-5 and TRBJ2-3, the complete variable domain is DAGVTQSPTHLIKTRGQQVTLRCSPISGHKSVSWYQQVLGQGPQFIFQYYEKEERGRGNFPDRFSARQFPNYSSELNVNALLLGDSALYLCASRKTEFTDTQYFGPGTRLTVL.

The J gene is TRBJ1-4, the V gene TRBV9, with TRBD1 as a possible D gene (6 bases). This CDR3 has 15 residues. CDR1 SGDLS and CDR2 YYNGEE come from the germline V gene. Trimming cost V 0 bases and J 5 bases, with 11 bases left between them. The CDR3 DNA follows: TGTGCCAGCAGCGTAGACGGGAGGGGGAATGAAAAACTGTTTTTT. This translates into CASSVDGRGNEKLFF.

CDR3 in amino acids: CASSWRGADTGELFF. The CDR3 coding sequence is TGTGCCAGCAGTTGGCGGGGGGCTGACACCGGGGAGCTGTTTTTT. The chain carries TRBV2 and TRBJ2-2, with 8 bases aligning to TRBD2. Trimming removed 5 bases from V and 3 bases from J; junction bases left unmatched: 5. Germline assignment: CDR1 SNHLY and CDR2 FYNNEI. The CDR3 length is 15 residues. Complete variable domain (other parts from reference TRBV2 and TRBJ2-2): EPEVTQTPSHQVTQMGQEVILRCVPISNHLYFYWYRQILGQKVEFLVSFYNNEISEKSEIFDDQFSVERPDGSNFTLKIRSTKLEDSAMYFCASSWRGADTGELFFGEGSRLTVL.

The chain links TRBV7-2 to TRBJ1-1; 8 bases align to TRBD1. In germline, CDR1 is SGHTA, CDR2 FQGNSA. This CDR3 is 16 amino acids long. V trimming: 1 base; J trimming: 3 bases; junction bases outside the gene matches: 7. CDR3 in DNA: TGTGCCAGCAGCTTAGACGCAGGGGGCGAGTACACTGAAGCTTTCTTT. Translation: CASSLDAGGEYTEAFF.

The CDR3 nucleotides read TGTGCCAGTAGTAGGACCGGGGATAATAATGAAAAACTGTTTTTT. It translates to CASSRTGDNNEKLFF. The V gene is TRBV19, the J gene TRBJ1-4; no clear D. The V gene lost 4 bases and the J gene lost 4 bases, with 13 bases spanning the gap. Looked up from germline, CDR1 is LNHDA and CDR2 is SQIVND (reference sequence). The CDR3 consists of 15 residues.

The genes are TRBV14 and TRBJ2-1, with 12 bases fitting TRBD2. The CDR3 runs to 18 residues. Germline trimming cut 1 base from V and 6 bases from J; bases unmatched to any gene: 10. Germline V gene sequence: CDR1 SGHDN, CDR2 FVKESK. CDR3 protein: CASSQVPKTSGGTNEQFF. CDR3 bases: TGTGCCAGCAGCCAAGTCCCGAAAACTAGCGGGGGGACCAATGAGCAGTTCTTC.